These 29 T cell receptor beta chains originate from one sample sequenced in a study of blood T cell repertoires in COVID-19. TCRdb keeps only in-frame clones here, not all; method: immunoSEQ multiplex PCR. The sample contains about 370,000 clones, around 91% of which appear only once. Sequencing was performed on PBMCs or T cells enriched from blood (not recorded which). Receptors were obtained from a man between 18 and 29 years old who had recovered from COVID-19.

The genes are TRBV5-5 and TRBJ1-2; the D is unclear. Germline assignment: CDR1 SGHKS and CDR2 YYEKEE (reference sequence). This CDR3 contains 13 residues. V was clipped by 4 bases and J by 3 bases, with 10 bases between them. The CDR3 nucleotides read TGTGCCAGCAGCCCCGAGGGATACTATGGCTACACCTTC. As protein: CASSPEGYYGYTF.

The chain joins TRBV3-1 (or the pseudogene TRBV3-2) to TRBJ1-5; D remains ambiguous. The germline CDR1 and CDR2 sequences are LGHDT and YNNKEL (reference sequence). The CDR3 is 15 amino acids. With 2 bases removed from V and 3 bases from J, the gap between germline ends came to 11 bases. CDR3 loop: CASSQSETLNQPQHF. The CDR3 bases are TGTGCCAGCAGCCAATCCGAGACACTCAATCAGCCCCAGCATTTT.

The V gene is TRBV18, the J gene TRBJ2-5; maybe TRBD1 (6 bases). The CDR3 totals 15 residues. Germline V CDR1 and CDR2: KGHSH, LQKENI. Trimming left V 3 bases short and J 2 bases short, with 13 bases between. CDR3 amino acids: CASSPLQGGQETQYF. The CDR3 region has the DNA TGTGCCAGCTCACCCCTACAGGGCGGTCAAGAGACCCAGTACTTC.

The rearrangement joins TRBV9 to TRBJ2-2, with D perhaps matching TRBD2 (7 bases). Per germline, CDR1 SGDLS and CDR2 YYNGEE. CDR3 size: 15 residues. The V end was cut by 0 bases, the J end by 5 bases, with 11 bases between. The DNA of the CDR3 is TGTGCCAGCAGCGTAGTCGGGGGGCGGACCGGGGAGCTGTTTTTT. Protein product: CASSVVGGRTGELFF. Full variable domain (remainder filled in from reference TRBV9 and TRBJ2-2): DSGVTQTPKHLITATGQRVTLRCSPRSGDLSVYWYQQSLDQGLQFLIQYYNGEERAKGNILERFSAQQFPDLHSELNLSSLELGDSALYFCASSVVGGRTGELFFGEGSRLTVL.

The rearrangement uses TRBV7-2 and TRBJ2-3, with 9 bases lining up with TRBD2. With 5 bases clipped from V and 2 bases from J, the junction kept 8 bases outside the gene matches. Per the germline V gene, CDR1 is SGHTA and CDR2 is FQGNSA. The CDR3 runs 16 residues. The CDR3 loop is CASSAGRGGYTDTQYF. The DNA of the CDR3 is TGTGCCAGCAGCGCTGGGCGGGGGGGGTACACAGATACGCAGTATTTT.

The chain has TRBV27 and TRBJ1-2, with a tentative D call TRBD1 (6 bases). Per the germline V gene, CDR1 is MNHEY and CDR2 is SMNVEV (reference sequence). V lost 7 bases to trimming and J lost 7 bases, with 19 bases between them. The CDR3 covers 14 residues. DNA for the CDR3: TGTGCCAGCATCGGGGGGGGCGCTCATGGTGGCTACACCTTC. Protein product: CASIGGGAHGGYTF.

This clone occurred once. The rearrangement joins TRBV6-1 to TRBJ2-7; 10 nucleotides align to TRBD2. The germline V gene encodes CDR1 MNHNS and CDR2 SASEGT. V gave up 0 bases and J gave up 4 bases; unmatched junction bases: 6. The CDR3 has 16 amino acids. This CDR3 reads CASSEANLLAGYEQYF. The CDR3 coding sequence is TGTGCCAGCAGTGAAGCGAATTTACTAGCGGGGTACGAGCAGTACTTC.

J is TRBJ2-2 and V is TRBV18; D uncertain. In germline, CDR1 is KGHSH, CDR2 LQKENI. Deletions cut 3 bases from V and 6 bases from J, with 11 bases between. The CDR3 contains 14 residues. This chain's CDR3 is CASSPTQQAGELFF. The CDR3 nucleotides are TGTGCCAGCTCACCGACCCAGCAGGCCGGGGAGCTGTTTTTT.

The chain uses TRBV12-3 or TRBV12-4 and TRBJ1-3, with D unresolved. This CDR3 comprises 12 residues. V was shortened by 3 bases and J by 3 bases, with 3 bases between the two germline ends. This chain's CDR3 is CASSFYGNTIYF. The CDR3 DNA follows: TGTGCCAGCAGTTTCTATGGAAACACCATATATTTT.

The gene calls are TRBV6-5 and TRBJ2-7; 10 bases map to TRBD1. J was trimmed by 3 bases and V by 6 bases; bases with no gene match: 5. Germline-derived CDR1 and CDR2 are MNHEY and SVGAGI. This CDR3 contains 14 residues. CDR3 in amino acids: CASRDWTGGYEQYF. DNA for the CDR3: TGTGCCAGCAGAGACTGGACAGGGGGCTACGAGCAGTACTTC.

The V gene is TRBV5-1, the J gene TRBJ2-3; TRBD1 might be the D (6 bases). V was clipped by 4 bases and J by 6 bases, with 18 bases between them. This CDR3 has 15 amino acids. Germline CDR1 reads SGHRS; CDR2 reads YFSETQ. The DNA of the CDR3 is TGCGCCAGCAGCCCGGGGACACGCTCCTTGGATACGCAGTATTTT. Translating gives CASSPGTRSLDTQYF.

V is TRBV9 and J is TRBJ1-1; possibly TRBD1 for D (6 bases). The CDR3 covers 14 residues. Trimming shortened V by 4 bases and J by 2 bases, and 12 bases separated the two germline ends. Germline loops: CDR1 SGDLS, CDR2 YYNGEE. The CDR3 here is CASSISGHNTEAFF. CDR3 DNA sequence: TGTGCCAGCAGCATCTCGGGACACAACACTGAAGCTTTCTTT.

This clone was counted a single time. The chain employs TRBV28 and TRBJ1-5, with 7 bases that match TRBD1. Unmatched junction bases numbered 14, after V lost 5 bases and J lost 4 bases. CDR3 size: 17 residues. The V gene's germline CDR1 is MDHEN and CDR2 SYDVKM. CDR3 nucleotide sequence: TGTGCCAGCAGTCCTACTCCCAGGGGGTTAGGTAATCAGCCCCAGCATTTT. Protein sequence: CASSPTPRGLGNQPQHF.

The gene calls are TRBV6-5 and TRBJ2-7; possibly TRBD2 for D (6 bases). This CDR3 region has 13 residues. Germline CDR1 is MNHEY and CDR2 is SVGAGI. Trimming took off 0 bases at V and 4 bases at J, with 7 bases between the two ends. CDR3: CASSYSAGYEQYF. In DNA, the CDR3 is TGTGCCAGCAGTTACTCGGCGGGGTACGAGCAGTACTTC.

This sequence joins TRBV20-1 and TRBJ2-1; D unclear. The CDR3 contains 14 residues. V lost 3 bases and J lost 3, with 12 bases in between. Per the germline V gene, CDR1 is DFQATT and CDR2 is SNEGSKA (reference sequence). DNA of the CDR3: TGCAGTGCTAGTGAGGCTAGAGACTACAATGAGCAGTTCTTC. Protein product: CSASEARDYNEQFF.

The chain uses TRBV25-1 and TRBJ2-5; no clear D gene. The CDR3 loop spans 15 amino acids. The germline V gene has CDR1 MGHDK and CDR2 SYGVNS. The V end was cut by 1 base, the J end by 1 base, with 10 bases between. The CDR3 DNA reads TGTGCCAGCAGTGAATCTGGCACCCCCCAAGAGACCCAGTACTTC. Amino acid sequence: CASSESGTPQETQYF.

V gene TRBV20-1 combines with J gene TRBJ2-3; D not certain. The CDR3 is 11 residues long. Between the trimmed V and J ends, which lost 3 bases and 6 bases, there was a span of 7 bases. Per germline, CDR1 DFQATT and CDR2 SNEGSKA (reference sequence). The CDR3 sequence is CSASPEDTQYF. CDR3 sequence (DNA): TGCAGTGCTAGCCCCGAGGATACGCAGTATTTT.

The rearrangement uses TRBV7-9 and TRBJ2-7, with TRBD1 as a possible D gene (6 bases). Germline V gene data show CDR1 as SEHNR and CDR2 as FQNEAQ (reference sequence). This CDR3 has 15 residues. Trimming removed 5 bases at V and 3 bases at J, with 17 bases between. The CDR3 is CASSPGLGRGYEQYF. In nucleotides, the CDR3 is TGTGCCAGCAGCCCTGGATTGGGCAGGGGCTACGAGCAGTACTTC.

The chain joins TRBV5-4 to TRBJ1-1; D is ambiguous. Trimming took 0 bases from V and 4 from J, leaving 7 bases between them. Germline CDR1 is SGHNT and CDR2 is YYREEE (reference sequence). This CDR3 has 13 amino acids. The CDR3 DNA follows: TGTGCCAGCAGCTTGGAGGGAGGCACTGAAGCTTTCTTT. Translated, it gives CASSLEGGTEAFF.

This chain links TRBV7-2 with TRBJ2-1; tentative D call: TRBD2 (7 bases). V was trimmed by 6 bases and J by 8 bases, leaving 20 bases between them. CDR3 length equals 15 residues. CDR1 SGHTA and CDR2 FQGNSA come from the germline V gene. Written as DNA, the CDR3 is TGTGCCAGCAGTCGAGATCGCGGGGGCTTCGATGAGCAGTTCTTC. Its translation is CASSRDRGGFDEQFF.

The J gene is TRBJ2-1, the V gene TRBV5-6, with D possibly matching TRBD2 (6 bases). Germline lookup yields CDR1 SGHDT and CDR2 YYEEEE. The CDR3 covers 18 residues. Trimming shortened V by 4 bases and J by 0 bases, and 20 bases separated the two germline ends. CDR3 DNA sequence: TGTGCCAGCAGCCCACTGGAGGAGGGACTGAGCTCCTACAATGAGCAGTTCTTC. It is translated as CASSPLEEGLSSYNEQFF.

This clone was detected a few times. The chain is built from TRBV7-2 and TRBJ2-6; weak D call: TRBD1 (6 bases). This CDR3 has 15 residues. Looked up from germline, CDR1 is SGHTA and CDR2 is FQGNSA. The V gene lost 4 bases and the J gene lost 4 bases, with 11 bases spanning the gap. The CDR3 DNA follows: TGTGCCAGCAGCTCAACAGGGTTCGGGGCCAACGTCCTGACTTTC. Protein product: CASSSTGFGANVLTF.

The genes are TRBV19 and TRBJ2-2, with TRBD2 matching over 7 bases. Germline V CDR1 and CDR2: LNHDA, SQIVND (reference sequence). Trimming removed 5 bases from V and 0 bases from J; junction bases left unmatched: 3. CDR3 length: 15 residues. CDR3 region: CASSSSGANTGELFF. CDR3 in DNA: TGTGCCAGTAGTTCTAGCGGCGCGAACACCGGGGAGCTGTTTTTT.

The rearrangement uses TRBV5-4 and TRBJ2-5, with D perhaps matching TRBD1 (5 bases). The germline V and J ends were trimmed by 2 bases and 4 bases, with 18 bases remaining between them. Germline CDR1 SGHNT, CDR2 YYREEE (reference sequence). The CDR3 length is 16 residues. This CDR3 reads CASSLGTGRFTETQYF. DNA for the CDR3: TGTGCCAGCAGCTTAGGAACAGGTCGCTTCACAGAGACCCAGTACTTC. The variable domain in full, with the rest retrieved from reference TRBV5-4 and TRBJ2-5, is ETGVTQSPTHLIKTRGQQVTLRCSSQSGHNTVSWYQQALGQGPQFIFQYYREEENGRGNFPPRFSGLQFPNYSSELNVNALELDDSALYLCASSLGTGRFTETQYFGPGTRLLVL.

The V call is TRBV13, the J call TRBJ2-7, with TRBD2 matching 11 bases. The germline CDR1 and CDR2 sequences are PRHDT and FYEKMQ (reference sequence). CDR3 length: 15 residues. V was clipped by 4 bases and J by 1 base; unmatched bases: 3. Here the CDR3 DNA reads TGTGCCAGCAGCTGGGGACTAGCGGTTTCCTACGAGCAGTACTTC. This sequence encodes CASSWGLAVSYEQYF.

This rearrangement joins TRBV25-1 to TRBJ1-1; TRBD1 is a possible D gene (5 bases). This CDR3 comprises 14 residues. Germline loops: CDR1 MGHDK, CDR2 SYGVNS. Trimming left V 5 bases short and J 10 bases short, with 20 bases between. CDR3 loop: CASSPKQVLGRAFF. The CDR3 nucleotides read TGTGCCAGCAGTCCGAAACAGGTACTGGGGCGAGCTTTCTTT. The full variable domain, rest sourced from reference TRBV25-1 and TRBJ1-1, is EADIYQTPRYLVIGTGKKITLECSQTMGHDKMYWYQQDPGMELHLIHYSYGVNSTEKGDLSSESTVSRIRTEHFPLTLESARPSHTSQYLCASSPKQVLGRAFFGQGTRLTVV.

For the CDR3, the DNA is TGTGCCAGCAGCCCGGGACAGGGGGTCGGACGATCCTACGAGCAGTACTTC. This sequence encodes CASSPGQGVGRSYEQYF. The chain recombines TRBV11-3 with TRBJ2-7, with 11 bases lining up with TRBD1. CDR3 size: 17 residues. V lost 5 bases and J lost 1; bases outside the gene matches: 10. The germline gives CDR1 SGHNT, CDR2 YENEEA.

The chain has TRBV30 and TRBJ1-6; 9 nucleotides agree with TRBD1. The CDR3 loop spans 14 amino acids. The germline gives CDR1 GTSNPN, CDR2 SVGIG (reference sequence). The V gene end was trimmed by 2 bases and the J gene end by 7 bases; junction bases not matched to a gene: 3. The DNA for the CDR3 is TGTGCCTGGAGTAAGGGACAGGGAAATTCACCCCTCCACTTT. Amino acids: CAWSKGQGNSPLHF.

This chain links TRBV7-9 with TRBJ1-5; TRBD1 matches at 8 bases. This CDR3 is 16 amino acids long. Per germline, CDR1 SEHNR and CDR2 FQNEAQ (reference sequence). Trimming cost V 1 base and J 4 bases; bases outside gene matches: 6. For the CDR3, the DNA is TGTGCCAGCAGCTTAGTTGGACAGGGAATAAATCAGCCCCAGCATTTT. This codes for CASSLVGQGINQPQHF.